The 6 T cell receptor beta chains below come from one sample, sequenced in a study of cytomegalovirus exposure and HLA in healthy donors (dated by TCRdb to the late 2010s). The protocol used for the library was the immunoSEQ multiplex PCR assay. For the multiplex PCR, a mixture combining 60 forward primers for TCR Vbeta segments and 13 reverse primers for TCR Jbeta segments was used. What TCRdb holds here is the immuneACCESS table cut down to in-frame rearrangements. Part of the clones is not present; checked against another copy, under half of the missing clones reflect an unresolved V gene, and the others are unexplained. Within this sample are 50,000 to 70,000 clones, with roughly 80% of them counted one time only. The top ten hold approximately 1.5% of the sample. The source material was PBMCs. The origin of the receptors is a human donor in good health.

The CDR3 DNA sequence: TGTGCTAGTGGTTTGGTAACTAGCGGGGGCATTCTCGGCAGGAGGTTAACTGATACGCAGTATTTT. Encoded protein: CASGLVTSGGILGRRLTDTQYF. V usage is TRBV12-5 and J usage is TRBJ2-3; 11 bases match TRBD2. Germline CDR1 reads LGHNT; CDR2 reads FRNRAP. The V and J ends lost 0 bases and 6 bases, in that order; junction bases with no gene match: 23. The CDR3 is 22 residues long. Filled out from reference TRBV12-5 and TRBJ2-3, the complete variable domain reads DARVTQTPRHKVTEMGQEVTMRCQPILGHNTVFWYRQTMMQGLELLAYFRNRAPLDDSGMPKDRFSAEMPDATLATLKIQPSEPRDSAVYFCASGLVTSGGILGRRLTDTQYFGPGTRLTVL.

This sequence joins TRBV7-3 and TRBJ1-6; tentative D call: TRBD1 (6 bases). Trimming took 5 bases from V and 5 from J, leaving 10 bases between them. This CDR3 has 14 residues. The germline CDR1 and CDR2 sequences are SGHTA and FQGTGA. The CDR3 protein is CASSQQGNNSPLHF. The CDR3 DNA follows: TGTGCCAGCAGCCAACAGGGAAATAATTCACCCCTCCACTTT.

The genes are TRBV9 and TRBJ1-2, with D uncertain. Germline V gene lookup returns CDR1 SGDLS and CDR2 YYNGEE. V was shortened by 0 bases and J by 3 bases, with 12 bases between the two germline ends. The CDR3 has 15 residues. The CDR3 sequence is CASSVGREEDYGYTF. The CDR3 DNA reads TGTGCCAGCAGCGTAGGTAGGGAGGAGGACTATGGCTACACCTTC.

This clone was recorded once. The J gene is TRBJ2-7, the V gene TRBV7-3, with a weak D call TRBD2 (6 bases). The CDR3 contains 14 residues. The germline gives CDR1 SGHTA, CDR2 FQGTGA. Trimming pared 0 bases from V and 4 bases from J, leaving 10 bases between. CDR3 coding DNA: TGTGCCAGCAGCTTAACGGCGGGACCTTACGAGCAGTACTTC. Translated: CASSLTAGPYEQYF.

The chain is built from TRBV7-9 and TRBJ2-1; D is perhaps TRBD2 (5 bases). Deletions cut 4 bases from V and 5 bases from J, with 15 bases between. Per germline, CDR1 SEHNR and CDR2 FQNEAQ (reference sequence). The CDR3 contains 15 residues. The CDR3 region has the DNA TGTGCCAGCAGCTCGGGGATCAGTGATAACAATGAGCAGTTCTTC. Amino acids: CASSSGISDNNEQFF.

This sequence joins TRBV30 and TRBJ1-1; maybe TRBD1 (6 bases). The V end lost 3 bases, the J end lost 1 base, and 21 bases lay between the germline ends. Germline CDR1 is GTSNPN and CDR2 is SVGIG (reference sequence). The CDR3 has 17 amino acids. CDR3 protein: CAWRETQGHGWNTEAFF. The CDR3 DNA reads TGTGCCTGGAGGGAGACACAGGGACATGGGTGGAACACTGAAGCTTTCTTT. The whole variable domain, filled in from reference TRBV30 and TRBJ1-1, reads SQTIHQWPATLVQPVGSPLSLECTVEGTSNPNLYWYRQAAGRGLQLLFYSVGIGQISSEVPQNLSASRPQDRQFILSSKKLLLSDSGFYLCAWRETQGHGWNTEAFFGQGTRLTVV.